These T cell receptor beta chains were read from a single sample in a study of blood T cell repertoires in COVID-19. Data came from immunoSEQ multiplex PCR; TCRdb stores just in-frame clones and leaves some out. This sample yields more than 50,000 clones, of which roughly nine tenths are seen a single time; roughly 5% belongs to the top ten. The sequenced material came from peripheral blood. The receptor set was obtained from a man aged 55-75 years with active COVID-19. The CDR3 runs from the conserved cysteine through the conserved F or W. Each record gives: J gene, V gene, clone size, D gene, CDR3 DNA, CDR3 protein. D genes are given only for firm matches. For some rows the clone size is stated as once, few or many, or as a class when expanded; others skip it.

TRBJ1-3,TRBV7-2,-,-,TGTGCCAGCAGCCCCAGGGGCGGGAGGGGAAACACCATATATTTT,CASSPRGGRGNTIYF
TRBJ2-7,TRBV3-1/TRBV3-2,once,TRBD2,TGTGCCAGCAGAGAATCCGAGACTAGCAAGTACGAGCAGTACTTC,CASRESETSKYEQYF
TRBJ2-1,TRBV6-5,-,TRBD2,TGTGCCAGCAGTTACGCACTAGCGCTTAACTACAATGAGCAGTTCTTC,CASSYALALNYNEQFF
TRBJ1-4,TRBV28,-,-,TGTGCCAGCAGTCCACGGGGTAGGGCTGAAAAACTGTTTTTT,CASSPRGRAEKLFF
TRBJ2-1,TRBV7-8,-,TRBD2,TGTGCCAGCAGCTTAGGTGGGACTAGGAAGTTCTTC,CASSLGGTRKFF
TRBJ2-7,TRBV28,-,TRBD1,TGTGCCAGCAGACAGGGGGTTGTCTACGAGCAGTACTTC,CASRQGVVYEQYF
TRBJ1-1,TRBV29-1,-,-,TGCAGCGTGGCCGGGGGGGCGAACACTGAAGCTTTCTTT,CSVAGGANTEAFF
TRBJ1-5,TRBV6-6,-,TRBD1,TGTGCCAGCATATCTAATCCGGGACAGGGGAATCAGCCCCAGCATTTT,CASISNPGQGNQPQHF
TRBJ2-3,TRBV27,-,TRBD2,TGTGCCAGCAGTATACAACTAGCGGGAGTGTTAGATACGCAGTATTTT,CASSIQLAGVLDTQYF
TRBJ1-2,TRBV20-1,once,TRBD1,TGCAGTGCCACACAGGGGGGCTACACCTTC,CSATQGGYTF
TRBJ1-2,TRBV11-2,-,-,TGTGCCAGCACCCCGGATTGGGAGGTTGGCTACACCTTC,CASTPDWEVGYTF
TRBJ1-5,TRBV6-1,once,-,TGTGCCAGCAGTGAATGGCTCGGGGGGAGGCAGCCCCAGCATTTT,CASSEWLGGRQPQHF
TRBJ1-5,TRBV2,once,-,TGTGCCAGCAGTATAACAAATAGCAATCAGCCCCAGCATTTT,CASSITNSNQPQHF
TRBJ2-5,TRBV10-3,-,-,TGTGCCATCAGTGAGGGGGCTTCCCGATCCGGGGAGACCCAGTACTTC,CAISEGASRSGETQYF
TRBJ2-1,TRBV6-4,-,TRBD1,TGTGCCAGCAACGACATCCGGGACAGAGTTTTACAGTTCTTC,CASNDIRDRVLQFF
TRBJ2-1,TRBV7-2,few,TRBD2,TGTGCCAGCAGCTATCGGACTAGCGGGTGGGGTGACTATGAGCAGTTCTTC,CASSYRTSGWGDYEQFF
TRBJ2-7,TRBV11-2,-,TRBD1,TGTGCCAGCAGGCGCGTGACAGGGGGGCCACCCTACGAGCAGTACTTC,CASRRVTGGPPYEQYF
TRBJ2-1,TRBV11-1,-,TRBD2,TGTGCCAGCAGCGCCGCTTGGACTAGCGGTGAGCAGTTCTTC,CASSAAWTSGEQFF
TRBJ2-1,TRBV27,-,TRBD2,TGTGCCAGCAGTTTATTAAGCGGGAGGGTTTATGAGCAGTTCTTC,CASSLLSGRVYEQFF
TRBJ2-7,TRBV9,-,-,TGTGCCAGCAGCGTGGGGAGGTCCGATGGCGAGCAGTACTTC,CASSVGRSDGEQYF